Each of the 8 T cell receptor beta chains below was sequenced from the same sample in a study of T-cell reconstitution after alpha-beta-depleted transplantation in children. Library preparation (for TCRbeta) was performed with unique molecular identifiers. TCRdb re-analysed the PCR reads in MiXCR, keeping a single row per CDR3 protein. The data contain around 580,000 distinct CDR3 sequences, 20% to 30% of them singletons. The specimen comprised PBMCs, sampled before TCRalphabeta/CD19-depleted stem cell transplant. These receptors came from a boy in the first two years of life with Wiskott-Aldrich syndrome, due to receive a stem cell transplant.

The chain is built from TRBV27 and TRBJ2-1, with TRBD2 matching over 11 bases. Per germline, CDR1 MNHEY and CDR2 SMNVEV (reference sequence). The CDR3 is 14 residues long. J was trimmed by 7 bases and V by 6 bases; bases with no gene match: 5. CDR3 in DNA: TGTGCCAGCAGACCGGGACTAGCGGAGAATGAGCAGTTCTTC. Translation: CASRPGLAENEQFF.

This clonotype was picked up a small number of times. This CDR3 reads CASSLVLAQYNEQFF. Here the CDR3 DNA reads TGCGCCAGCAGCTTGGTGCTAGCACAATACAATGAGCAGTTCTTC. The rearrangement links TRBV5-1 to TRBJ2-1; a possible D gene is TRBD2 (5 bases). The CDR3 runs 15 residues. V was pared by 0 bases and J by 4 bases, with 11 bases between. Germline CDR1 and CDR2: SGHRS and YFSETQ. The variable domain in full, with the rest retrieved from reference TRBV5-1 and TRBJ2-1, is KAGVTQTPRYLIKTRGQQVTLSCSPISGHRSVSWYQQTPGQGLQFLFEYFSETQRNKGNFPGRFSGRQFSNSRSEMNVSTLELGDSALYLCASSLVLAQYNEQFFGPGTRLTVL.

This clonotype was observed a few times. The chain recombines TRBV29-1 with TRBJ2-3; 8 positions match TRBD1. The CDR3 spans 14 residues. CDR1 SQVTM and CDR2 ANQGSEA come from the germline V gene. The CDR3 DNA is TGCAGTCACAGGACAGGGCCTAGCACAGATACGCAGTATTTT. Amino acid sequence: CSHRTGPSTDTQYF.

The V and J genes are TRBV29-1 and TRBJ2-5; 11 bases fit TRBD2. Germline V gene sequence: CDR1 SQVTM, CDR2 ANQGSEA. V gave up 2 bases and J gave up 2 bases; unmatched junction bases: 7. The CDR3 covers 16 residues. The CDR3 sequence is CSVENPPSGRQETQYF. Written as DNA, the CDR3 is TGCAGCGTTGAAAATCCCCCTAGCGGGAGGCAAGAGACCCAGTACTTC. The entire variable domain, with the rest obtained from reference TRBV29-1 and TRBJ2-5, is as follows: SAVISQKPSRDICQRGTSLTIQCQVDSQVTMMFWYRQQPGQSLTLIATANQGSEATYESGFVIDKFPISRPNLTFSTLTVSNMSPEDSSIYLCSVENPPSGRQETQYFGPGTRLLVL.

This chain links TRBV27 with TRBJ2-1, with D maybe TRBD2 (5 bases). Trimming removed 9 bases at V and 9 bases at J, with 15 bases between. The CDR3 is 12 residues long. CDR1 is MNHEY and CDR2 is SMNVEV in the germline V gene (reference sequence). Here the CDR3 DNA reads TGTGCCAGTAAAGCTAGCAAAGGTGAGCAGTTCTTC. Amino acids: CASKASKGEQFF.

Only a few counts were recorded for this clonotype. The rearrangement uses TRBV3-1 and TRBJ2-5; 10 bases map to TRBD2. Germline V gives CDR1 LGHDT, CDR2 YNNKEL (reference sequence). CDR3 size: 18 residues. V was clipped by 0 bases and J by 1 base; unmatched bases: 8. The CDR3 reads CASSQDRISGRPQETQYF. CDR3 DNA sequence: TGTGCCAGCAGCCAAGATCGAATTAGCGGGAGGCCCCAAGAGACCCAGTACTTC.

The chain couples TRBV2 to TRBJ2-1; 10 nucleotides agree with TRBD2. This CDR3 has 13 residues. V lost 6 bases to trimming and J lost 8 bases; unmatched junction nucleotides: 4. Germline V gene sequence: CDR1 SNHLY, CDR2 FYNNEI. The CDR3 here is CASRIAGGDEQFF. In nucleotides, the CDR3 is TGTGCCAGCAGGATAGCGGGAGGCGATGAGCAGTTCTTC. Together with reference TRBV2 and TRBJ2-1, the CDR3 gives the full variable domain: EPEVTQTPSHQVTQMGQEVILRCVPISNHLYFYWYRQILGQKVEFLVSFYNNEISEKSEIFDDQFSVERPDGSNFTLKIRSTKLEDSAMYFCASRIAGGDEQFFGPGTRLTVL.

The rearrangement joins TRBV18 to TRBJ2-1; D is uncertain. Looked up from germline, CDR1 is KGHSH and CDR2 is LQKENI. CDR3 size: 13 residues. Deletions cut 0 bases from V and 11 bases from J, with 11 bases between. CDR3 protein: CASSPPERAQQFF. CDR3 nucleotides: TGTGCCAGCTCACCACCCGAACGGGCACAGCAGTTCTTC.